This T cell receptor (beta chain) was recorded in a study of T cells in Graves' hyperthyroidism and ophthalmopathy. Whole-study results and caveats: Blood samples included most of the expanded thyroid clonotypes exceeding 0.001.

Clinical symptoms, serum thyroxine, TRAb, thyroid ultrasound and orbital computed tomography established diagnosis. Extraction of PBMCs used roughly 9.4 ml of fresh peripheral blood. V was clipped by 6 bases and J by 3 bases, with 11 bases between them. CDR3 length equals 14 residues. Per the germline V gene, CDR1 is SNHLY and CDR2 is FYNNEI. This clonotype was seen repeatedly, ten times or more. Its specificity is unknown. Amplified regions were TCR beta CDR3 sequences from RNA transcripts. First-round RT-PCR of the TCR CDR3 relied on the HTBI primer set. TCRdb processed the multiplex PCR reads anew with MiXCR; each CDR3 protein has one entry. The sample lists hundreds of thousands of distinct CDR3 sequences; 15% to 17% were seen once.

This TCR was recovered from a woman under 30 with Graves' hyperthyroidism. The sequencing sample was made of blood. The rearrangement links TRBV2 to TRBJ2-2; possibly TRBD1 or TRBD2 for D (5 bases each). The DNA of the CDR3 is TGTGCCAGCAGGGGGGACCAGCACACCGGGGAGCTGTTTTTT. The encoded protein is CASRGDQHTGELFF.